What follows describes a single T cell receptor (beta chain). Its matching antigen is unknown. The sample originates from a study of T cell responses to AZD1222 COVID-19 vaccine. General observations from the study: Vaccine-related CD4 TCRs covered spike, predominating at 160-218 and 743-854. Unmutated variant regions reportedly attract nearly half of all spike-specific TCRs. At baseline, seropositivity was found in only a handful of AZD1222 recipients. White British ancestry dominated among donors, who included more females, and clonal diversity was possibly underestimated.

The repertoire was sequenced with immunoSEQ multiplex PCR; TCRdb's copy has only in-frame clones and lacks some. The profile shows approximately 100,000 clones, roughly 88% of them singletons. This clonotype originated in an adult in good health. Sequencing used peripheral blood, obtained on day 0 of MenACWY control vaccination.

This CDR3 is CASSLTGRGNTIYF. The CDR3 bases are TGTGCCAGCAGCTTGACAGGGCGCGGAAACACCATATATTTT. The rearrangement joins TRBV11-2 to TRBJ1-3, with TRBD1 matching over 7 bases. Trimming cost V 3 bases and J 4 bases; bases outside gene matches: 3. CDR3 length equals 14 residues. The germline V gene encodes CDR1 SGHAT and CDR2 FQNNGV.